This T cell receptor beta chain was identified during a study of OX40 agonist ivuxolimab in advanced cancers. Background on the study: Cancers in dose escalation were hepatocellular, melanoma, renal cell and head and neck. Among those enrolled, mean age was 60 years (range about 23 to 79) and 70% to 85% were male.

The CDR3 sequence is 13 residues long. With V trimmed by 6 bases and J by 4 bases, 6 bases remained unmatched. CDR1 and CDR2 (germline): SQVTM, ANQGSEA. Notes on the study in general: Clonal expansion from baseline to week 6 occurred in both CD4+ and CD8+ T cells.

Blood draws occurred at baseline, cycle 4 day 1, and cycle 7 day 1. To note about this clone: Antigen: not known.

Measured with immunoSEQ multiplex PCR; TCRdb has only the in-frame clones, and not every one. The sample holds approximately 47,000 clones, about 90% seen once. Source: CD4+ or CD8+ T cells sorted from blood, taken in a trial of the OX40 agonist ivuxolimab. This receptor was identified in an adult with an advanced solid tumor such as melanoma, head and neck, liver or kidney cancer. The chain is built from TRBV29-1 and TRBJ1-2; 9 bases match TRBD1. The CDR3 region has the DNA TGCAGCGTAGGACAGGGGTACTCCTATGGCTACACCTTC. It yields the protein CSVGQGYSYGYTF.